This T cell receptor beta chain is drawn from a study of blood T cell repertoires in COVID-19. About the study: There were acute and convalescent COVID-19 samples, and they came from the United States, Italy and Spain. Sources were T cells, B-cell-depleted T cells, or PBMCs; the material itself was cDNA or gDNA.

Grouping used clinical history reported by participants in a survey and questionnaire. In the source study's methods: The assay estimated nucleated cells by amplifying reference gene primers. Method: immunoSEQ multiplex PCR; TCRdb's copy keeps in-frame clones and lacks some. That table supplies the V and J calls and clone size; D and trimming were determined from the DNA. The data contain approximately 180,000 clones, roughly 89% of them seen just once; the ten biggest clones take up approximately 2.3%. V lost 7 bases, J lost 8 bases, and 6 bases stayed unmatched. Germline V gene lookup returns CDR1 MNHEY and CDR2 SVGAGI. This CDR3 has 13 residues.

The source material was PBMCs or T cells enriched from blood (not recorded which). The clonotype originates from a woman aged 40 to 50 with acute COVID-19. The chain carries TRBV6-5 and TRBJ1-2; 11 bases fit TRBD1. This CDR3 reads CASTIGTGGGYTF. The CDR3 nucleotides read TGTGCCAGCACCATTGGGACAGGGGGGGGCTACACCTTC.